This entry lists 3 T cell receptor beta chains sequenced from one sample in a study of T-cell memory formation after mild COVID-19. Using its own MiXCR run on the 5' RACE reads, TCRdb lists one record per CDR3 protein. The profile shows 530,000 or so distinct CDR3 sequences, roughly a sixth of them singletons. The material sequenced was PBMCs or a T cell subset sorted from them (not recorded which). The receptors here all came from an adult woman who had mild COVID-19 (a few samples of this study predate the infection). Cell type and time point are not known.

This clonotype was found a few times. This chain links TRBV19 with TRBJ1-1, with 7 nucleotides matching TRBD1. The CDR3 has 13 residues. V trimming: 4 bases; J trimming: 5 bases; junction bases outside the gene matches: 4. Germline CDR1 reads LNHDA; CDR2 reads SQIVND (reference sequence). The CDR3 sequence: CASSRDSWTEAFF. CDR3 in DNA: TGTGCCAGTAGTAGGGACAGTTGGACTGAAGCTTTCTTT.

V gene TRBV7-9 combines with J gene TRBJ2-1; tentative D call: TRBD1 (6 bases). Trimming took 3 bases from V and 9 from J, leaving 12 bases between them. This CDR3 has 13 residues. Germline V lookup: CDR1 SEHNR, CDR2 FQNEAQ (reference sequence). In DNA form, the CDR3 reads TGTGCCAGCAGCTTGGCAGGGGTCAGTGAGCAGTTCTTC. Residues: CASSLAGVSEQFF.

The sample holds a few counts of this clonotype. The V call is TRBV29-1, the J call TRBJ2-1; D may be TRBD1 (5 bases). The V gene's germline CDR1 is SQVTM and CDR2 ANQGSEA. V lost 6 bases and J lost 5, with 8 bases in between. The CDR3 contains 11 residues. CDR3: CSVDRDNEQFF. CDR3 coding DNA: TGCAGCGTCGACAGAGACAATGAGCAGTTCTTC.